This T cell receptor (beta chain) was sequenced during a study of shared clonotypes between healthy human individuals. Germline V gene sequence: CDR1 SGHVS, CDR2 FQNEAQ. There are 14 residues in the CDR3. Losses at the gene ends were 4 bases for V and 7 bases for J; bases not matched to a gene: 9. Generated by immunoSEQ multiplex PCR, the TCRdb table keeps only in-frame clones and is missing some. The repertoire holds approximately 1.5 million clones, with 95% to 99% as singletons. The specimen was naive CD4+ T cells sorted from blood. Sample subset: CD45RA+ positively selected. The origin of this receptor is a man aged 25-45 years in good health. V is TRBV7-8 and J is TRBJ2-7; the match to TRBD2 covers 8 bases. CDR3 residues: CASSSGAGVVEQYF. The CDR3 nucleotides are TGTGCCAGCAGCTCAGGAGCGGGAGTAGTAGAGCAGTACTTC. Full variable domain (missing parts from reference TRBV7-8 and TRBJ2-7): GAGVSQSPRYKVAKRGQDVALRCDPISGHVSLFWYQQALGQGPEFLTYFQNEAQLDKSGLPSDRFFAERPEGSVSTLKIQRTQQEDSAVYLCASSSGAGVVEQYFGPGTRLTVT.